These 7 T cell receptor beta chains were all obtained from the same sample, sequenced in a study of blood T cell repertoires in COVID-19 (dated by TCRdb to the early 2020s). The library was made by the immunoSEQ multiplex PCR assay. Here the immuneACCESS table is served through TCRdb, limited to in-frame sequences with V and J called. Missing clones are a known gap in these copies; in checked studies unresolved V genes cover under half, and the rest lacks a known reason. Within this sample are some 230,000 clones, with 80% to 90% of them counted one time only. The ten top clones hold more than 3% of the sample. The source material was PBMCs or T cells enriched from blood (not recorded which). Receptor source: a woman between 18 and 29 years old in a cohort exposed to, infected with or recovered from COVID-19 (not recorded which).

V usage is TRBV5-4 and J usage is TRBJ1-2; TRBD1 is a possible D gene (5 bases). The CDR3 consists of 13 residues. Trimming took 4 bases from V and 5 from J, leaving 12 bases between them. Germline CDR1 SGHNT, CDR2 YYREEE (reference sequence). The CDR3 loop reads CASSQDREYGYTF. CDR3 nucleotides: TGTGCCAGCAGCCAAGACAGAGAATATGGCTACACCTTC.

The rearrangement joins TRBV2 to TRBJ2-7, with D hard to call. The V and J ends lost 3 bases and 0 bases respectively, with 9 bases between them. Germline values: CDR1 SNHLY, CDR2 FYNNEI. CDR3 length: 14 amino acids. CDR3 nucleotide sequence: TGTGCCAGCAGTGAGTCCGTCAGCTCCTACGAGCAGTACTTC. It specifies CASSESVSSYEQYF. The full variable domain, with the rest looked up from reference TRBV2 and TRBJ2-7, is EPEVTQTPSHQVTQMGQEVILRCVPISNHLYFYWYRQILGQKVEFLVSFYNNEISEKSEIFDDQFSVERPDGSNFTLKIRSTKLEDSAMYFCASSESVSSYEQYFGPGTRLTVT.

The chain is built from TRBV2 and TRBJ2-7; 10 bases map to TRBD2. This CDR3 is built from 16 residues. Germline V gene data show CDR1 as SNHLY and CDR2 as FYNNEI. After removal of 3 bases from V and 6 bases from J, the junction contained 11 bases not matched to a gene. Here the CDR3 DNA reads TGTGCCAGCAGTGACATCAAGAGACTAGCGGGCCGCGAGCAGTACTTC. Translated: CASSDIKRLAGREQYF.

The CDR3 DNA sequence: TGTGCCAGCTCACCACCTGGTCTGACAGGGTTTGGCGAGCAGTACTTC. Translating gives CASSPPGLTGFGEQYF. V is TRBV18 and J is TRBJ2-7; 7 bases align to TRBD1. The germline CDR1 and CDR2 sequences are KGHSH and LQKENI. This CDR3 is built from 16 residues. V was clipped by 0 bases and J by 6 bases; unmatched bases: 11.

The chain links TRBV27 to TRBJ2-1; 11 bases fit TRBD2. In germline, CDR1 is MNHEY, CDR2 SMNVEV (reference sequence). The CDR3 is 15 amino acids. The V gene end was trimmed by 5 bases and the J gene end by 3 bases; junction bases not matched to a gene: 3. CDR3 protein: CASSTGTSGYNEQFF. CDR3 sequence (DNA): TGTGCCAGCAGTACCGGGACTAGCGGCTACAATGAGCAGTTCTTC.

V usage is TRBV20-1 and J usage is TRBJ2-3, with 9 bases fitting TRBD2. The CDR3 consists of 16 residues. Germline CDR1 is DFQATT and CDR2 is SNEGSKA (reference sequence). V was pared by 3 bases and J by 2 bases, with 9 bases of the junction left unmatched. The CDR3 DNA is TGCAGTGCTAGTCCGAATAGCGGGAGCTTCACAGATACGCAGTATTTT. As protein: CSASPNSGSFTDTQYF.

Written as DNA, the CDR3 is TGTGCCAGCAGTAGGGACTGGAGCTCCTACAATGAGCAGTTCTTC. Translation gives CASSRDWSSYNEQFF. The chain recombines TRBV6-5 with TRBJ2-1; tentative D call: TRBD2 (6 bases). With 5 bases removed from V and 0 bases from J, the gap between germline ends came to 11 bases. Germline CDR1 is MNHEY and CDR2 is SVGAGI. This CDR3 is built from 15 residues.